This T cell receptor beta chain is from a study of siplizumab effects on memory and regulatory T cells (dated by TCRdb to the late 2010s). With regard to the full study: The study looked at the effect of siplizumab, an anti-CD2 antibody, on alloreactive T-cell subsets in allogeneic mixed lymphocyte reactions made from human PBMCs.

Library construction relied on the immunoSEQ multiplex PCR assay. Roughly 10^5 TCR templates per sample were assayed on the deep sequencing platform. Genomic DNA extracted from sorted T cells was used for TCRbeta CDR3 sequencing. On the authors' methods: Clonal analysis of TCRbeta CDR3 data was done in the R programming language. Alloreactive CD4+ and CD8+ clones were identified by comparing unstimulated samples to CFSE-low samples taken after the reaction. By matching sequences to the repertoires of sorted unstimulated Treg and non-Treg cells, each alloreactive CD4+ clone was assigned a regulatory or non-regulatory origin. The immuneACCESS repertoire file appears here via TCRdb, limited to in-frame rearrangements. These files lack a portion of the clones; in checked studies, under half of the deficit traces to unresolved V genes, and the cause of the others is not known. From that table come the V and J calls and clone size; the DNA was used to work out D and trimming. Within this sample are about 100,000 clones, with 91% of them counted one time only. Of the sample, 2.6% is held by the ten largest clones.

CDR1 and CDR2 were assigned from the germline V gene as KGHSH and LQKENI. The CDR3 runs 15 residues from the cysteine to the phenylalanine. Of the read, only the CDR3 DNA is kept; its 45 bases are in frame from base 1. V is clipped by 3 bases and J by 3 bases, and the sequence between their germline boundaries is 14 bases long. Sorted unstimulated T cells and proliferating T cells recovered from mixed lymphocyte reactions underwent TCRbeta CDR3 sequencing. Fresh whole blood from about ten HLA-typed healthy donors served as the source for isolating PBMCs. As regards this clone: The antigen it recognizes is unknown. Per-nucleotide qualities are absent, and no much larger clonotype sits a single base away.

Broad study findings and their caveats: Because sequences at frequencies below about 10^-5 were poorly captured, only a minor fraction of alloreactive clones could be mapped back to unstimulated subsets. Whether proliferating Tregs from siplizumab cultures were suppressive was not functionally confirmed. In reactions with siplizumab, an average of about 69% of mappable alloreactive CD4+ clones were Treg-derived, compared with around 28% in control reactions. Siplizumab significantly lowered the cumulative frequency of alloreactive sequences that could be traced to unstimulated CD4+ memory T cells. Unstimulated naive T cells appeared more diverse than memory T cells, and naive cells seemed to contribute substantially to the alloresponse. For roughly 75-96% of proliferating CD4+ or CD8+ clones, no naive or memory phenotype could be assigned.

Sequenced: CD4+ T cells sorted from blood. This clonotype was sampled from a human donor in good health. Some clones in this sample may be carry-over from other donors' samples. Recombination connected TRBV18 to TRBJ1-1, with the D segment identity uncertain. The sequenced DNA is TGTGCCAGCTCACCGAACGCGGCGGTGGACACTGAAGCTTTCTTT. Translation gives CASSPNAAVDTEAFF.